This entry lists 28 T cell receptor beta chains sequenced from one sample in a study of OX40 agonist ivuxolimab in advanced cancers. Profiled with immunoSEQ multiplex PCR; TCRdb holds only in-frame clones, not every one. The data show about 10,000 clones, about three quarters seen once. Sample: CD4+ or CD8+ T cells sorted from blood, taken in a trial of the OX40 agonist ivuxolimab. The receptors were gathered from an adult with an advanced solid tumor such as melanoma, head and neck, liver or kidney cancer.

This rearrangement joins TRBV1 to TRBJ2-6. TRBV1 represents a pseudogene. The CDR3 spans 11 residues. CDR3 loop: CTSRGANVLTF. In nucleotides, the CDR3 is TGCACCAGCAGGGGGGCCAACGTCCTGACTTTC.

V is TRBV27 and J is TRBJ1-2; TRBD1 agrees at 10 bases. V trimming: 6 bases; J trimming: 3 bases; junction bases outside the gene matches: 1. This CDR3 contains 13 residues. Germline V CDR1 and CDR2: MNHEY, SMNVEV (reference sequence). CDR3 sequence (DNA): TGTGCCAGCAGGGGGACAGGGGACTATGGCTACACCTTC. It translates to CASRGTGDYGYTF.

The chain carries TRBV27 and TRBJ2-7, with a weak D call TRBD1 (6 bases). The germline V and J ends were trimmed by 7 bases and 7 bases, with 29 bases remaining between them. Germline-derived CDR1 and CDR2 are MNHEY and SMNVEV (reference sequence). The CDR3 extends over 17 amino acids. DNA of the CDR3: TGTGCCAGCAAAGGGGGAACGTGGGCAGGGGTGAGTCGAGAGCAGTACTTC. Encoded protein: CASKGGTWAGVSREQYF.

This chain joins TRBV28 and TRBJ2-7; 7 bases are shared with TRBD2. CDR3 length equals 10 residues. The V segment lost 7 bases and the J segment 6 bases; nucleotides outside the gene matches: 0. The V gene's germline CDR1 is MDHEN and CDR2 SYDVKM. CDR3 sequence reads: CASTGGEQYF. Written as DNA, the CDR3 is TGTGCCAGCACGGGGGGCGAGCAGTACTTC.

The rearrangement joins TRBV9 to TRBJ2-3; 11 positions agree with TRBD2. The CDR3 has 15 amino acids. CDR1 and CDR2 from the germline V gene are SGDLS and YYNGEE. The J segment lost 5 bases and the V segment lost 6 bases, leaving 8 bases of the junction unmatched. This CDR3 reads CASTIGLAGGDTQYF. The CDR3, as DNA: TGTGCCAGCACCATCGGCCTAGCGGGGGGAGATACGCAGTATTTT.

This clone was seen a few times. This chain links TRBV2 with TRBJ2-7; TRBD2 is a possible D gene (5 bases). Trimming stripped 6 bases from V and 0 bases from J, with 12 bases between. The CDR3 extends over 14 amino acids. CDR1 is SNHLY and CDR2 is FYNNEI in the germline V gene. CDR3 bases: TGTGCCAGCAGCTCATGGAGCGGCTCCTACGAGCAGTACTTC. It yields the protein CASSSWSGSYEQYF.

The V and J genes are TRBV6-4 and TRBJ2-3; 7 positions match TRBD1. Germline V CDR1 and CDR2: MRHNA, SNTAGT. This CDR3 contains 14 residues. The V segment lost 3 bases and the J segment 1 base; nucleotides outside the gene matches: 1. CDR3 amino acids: CASSEGGGTDTQYF. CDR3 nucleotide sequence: TGTGCCAGCAGTGAAGGGGGCGGCACAGATACGCAGTATTTT.

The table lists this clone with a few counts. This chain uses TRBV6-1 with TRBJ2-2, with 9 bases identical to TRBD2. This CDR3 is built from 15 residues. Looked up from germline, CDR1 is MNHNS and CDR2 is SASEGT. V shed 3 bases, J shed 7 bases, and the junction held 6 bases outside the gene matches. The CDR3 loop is CASSDIAGAYGELFF. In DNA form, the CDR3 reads TGTGCCAGCAGTGATATAGCGGGAGCATACGGGGAGCTGTTTTTT.

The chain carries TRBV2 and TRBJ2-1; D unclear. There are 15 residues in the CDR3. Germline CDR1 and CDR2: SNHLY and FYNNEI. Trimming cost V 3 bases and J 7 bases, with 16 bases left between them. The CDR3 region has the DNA TGTGCCAGCAGTGAGGGTACTACAAGAGGAAATGAGCAGTTCTTC. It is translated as CASSEGTTRGNEQFF.

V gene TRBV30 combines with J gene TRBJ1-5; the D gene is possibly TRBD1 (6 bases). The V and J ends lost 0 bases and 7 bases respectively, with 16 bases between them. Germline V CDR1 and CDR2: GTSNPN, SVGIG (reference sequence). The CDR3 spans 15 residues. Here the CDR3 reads CAWSVGGSDTQPQHF. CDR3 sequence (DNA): TGTGCCTGGAGTGTAGGGGGGTCAGATACACAGCCCCAGCATTTT.

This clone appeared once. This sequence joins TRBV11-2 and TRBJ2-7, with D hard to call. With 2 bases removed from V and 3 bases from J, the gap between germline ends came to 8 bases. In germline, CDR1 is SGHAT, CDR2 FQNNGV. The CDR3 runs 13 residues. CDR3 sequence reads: CASSLTKFYEQYF. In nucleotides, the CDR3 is TGTGCCAGCAGCTTAACTAAGTTCTACGAGCAGTACTTC.

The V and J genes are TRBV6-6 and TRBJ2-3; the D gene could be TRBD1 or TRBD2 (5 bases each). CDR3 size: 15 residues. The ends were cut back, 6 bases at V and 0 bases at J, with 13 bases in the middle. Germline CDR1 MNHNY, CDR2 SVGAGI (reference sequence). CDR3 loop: CASSPGTDSTDTQYF. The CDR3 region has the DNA TGTGCCAGCAGCCCAGGGACGGATAGCACAGATACGCAGTATTTT.

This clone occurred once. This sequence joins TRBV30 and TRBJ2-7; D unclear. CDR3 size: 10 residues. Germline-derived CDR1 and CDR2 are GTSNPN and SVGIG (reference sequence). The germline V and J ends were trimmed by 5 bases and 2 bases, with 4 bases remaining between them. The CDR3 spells CAWGTYEQYF. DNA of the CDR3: TGTGCCTGGGGCACCTACGAGCAGTACTTC.

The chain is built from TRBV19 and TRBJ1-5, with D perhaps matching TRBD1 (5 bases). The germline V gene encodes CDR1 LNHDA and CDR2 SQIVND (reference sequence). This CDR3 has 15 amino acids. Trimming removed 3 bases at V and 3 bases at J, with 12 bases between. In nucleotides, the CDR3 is TGTGCCAGTAGTATTCCAGGGTCTACCAATCAGCCCCAGCATTTT. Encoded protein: CASSIPGSTNQPQHF.

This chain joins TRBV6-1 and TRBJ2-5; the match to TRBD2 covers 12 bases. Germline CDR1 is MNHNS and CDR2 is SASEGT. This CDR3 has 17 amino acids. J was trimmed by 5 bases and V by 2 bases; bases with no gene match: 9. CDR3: CASSELRTSGIVETQYF. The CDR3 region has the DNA TGTGCCAGCAGTGAATTAAGGACTAGCGGGATTGTGGAGACCCAGTACTTC.

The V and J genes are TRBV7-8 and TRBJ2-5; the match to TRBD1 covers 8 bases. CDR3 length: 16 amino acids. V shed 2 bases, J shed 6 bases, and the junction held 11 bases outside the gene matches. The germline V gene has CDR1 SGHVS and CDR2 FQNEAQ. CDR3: CASSLSLTDRGQTQYF. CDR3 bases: TGTGCCAGCAGCTTATCCCTAACTGACAGGGGTCAGACCCAGTACTTC. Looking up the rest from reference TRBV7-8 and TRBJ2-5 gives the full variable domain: GAGVSQSPRYKVAKRGQDVALRCDPISGHVSLFWYQQALGQGPEFLTYFQNEAQLDKSGLPSDRFFAERPEGSVSTLKIQRTQQEDSAVYLCASSLSLTDRGQTQYFGPGTRLLVL.

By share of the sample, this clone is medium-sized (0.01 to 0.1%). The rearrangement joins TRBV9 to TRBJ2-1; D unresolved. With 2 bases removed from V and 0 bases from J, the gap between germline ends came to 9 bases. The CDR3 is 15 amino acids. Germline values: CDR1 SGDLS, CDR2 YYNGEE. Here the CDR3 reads CASSVDAPSYNEQFF. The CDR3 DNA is TGTGCCAGCAGCGTGGACGCGCCCTCCTACAATGAGCAGTTCTTC.

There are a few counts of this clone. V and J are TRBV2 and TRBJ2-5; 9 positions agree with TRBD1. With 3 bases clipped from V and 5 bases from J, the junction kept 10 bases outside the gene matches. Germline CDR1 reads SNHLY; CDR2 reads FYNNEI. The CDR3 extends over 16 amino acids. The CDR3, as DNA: TGTGCCAGCAGTGACGGAACAGGGGGCTTTCGGGAGACCCAGTACTTC. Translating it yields CASSDGTGGFRETQYF.

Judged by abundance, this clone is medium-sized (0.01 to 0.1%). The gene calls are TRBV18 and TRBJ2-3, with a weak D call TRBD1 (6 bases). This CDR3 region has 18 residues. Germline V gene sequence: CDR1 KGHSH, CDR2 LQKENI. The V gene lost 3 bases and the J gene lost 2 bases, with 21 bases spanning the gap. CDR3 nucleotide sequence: TGTGCCAGCTCACCGTCATCAGTACAGGGAACCATCACAGATACGCAGTATTTT. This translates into CASSPSSVQGTITDTQYF.

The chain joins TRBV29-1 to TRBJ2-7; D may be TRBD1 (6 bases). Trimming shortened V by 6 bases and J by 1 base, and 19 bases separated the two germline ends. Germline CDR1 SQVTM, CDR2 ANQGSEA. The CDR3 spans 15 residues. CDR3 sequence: CSVATGSFMSYEQYF. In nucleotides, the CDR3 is TGCAGCGTAGCAACAGGGAGTTTCATGTCCTACGAGCAGTACTTC.

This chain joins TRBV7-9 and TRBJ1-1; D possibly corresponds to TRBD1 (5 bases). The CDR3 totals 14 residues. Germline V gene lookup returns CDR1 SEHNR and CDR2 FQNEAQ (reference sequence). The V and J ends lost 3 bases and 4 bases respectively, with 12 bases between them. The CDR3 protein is CASSFGGFGTEAFF. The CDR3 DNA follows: TGTGCCAGCAGCTTCGGGGGGTTTGGCACTGAAGCTTTCTTT.

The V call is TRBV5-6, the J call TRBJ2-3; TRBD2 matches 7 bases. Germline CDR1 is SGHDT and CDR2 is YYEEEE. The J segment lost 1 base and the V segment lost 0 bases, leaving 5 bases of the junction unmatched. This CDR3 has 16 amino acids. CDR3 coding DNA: TGTGCCAGCAGCTTGGGTACTAGCGTCCGCACAGATACGCAGTATTTT. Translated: CASSLGTSVRTDTQYF. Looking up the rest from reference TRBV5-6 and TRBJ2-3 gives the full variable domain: DAGVTQSPTHLIKTRGQQVTLRCSPKSGHDTVSWYQQALGQGPQFIFQYYEEEERQRGNFPDRFSGHQFPNYSSELNVNALLLGDSALYLCASSLGTSVRTDTQYFGPGTRLTVL.

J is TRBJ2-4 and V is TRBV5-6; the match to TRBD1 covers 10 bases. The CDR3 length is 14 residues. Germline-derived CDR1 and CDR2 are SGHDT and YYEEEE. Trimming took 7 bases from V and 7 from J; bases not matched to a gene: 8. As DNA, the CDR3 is TGTGCCAGCCGCATGGGACAGGGGAGGAACATTCAGTACTTC. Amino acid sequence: CASRMGQGRNIQYF.

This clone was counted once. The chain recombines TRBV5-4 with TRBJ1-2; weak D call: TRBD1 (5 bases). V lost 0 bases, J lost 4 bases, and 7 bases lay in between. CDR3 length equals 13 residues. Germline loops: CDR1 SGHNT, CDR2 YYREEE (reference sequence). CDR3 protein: CASSLADSYGYTF. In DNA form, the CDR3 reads TGTGCCAGCAGCTTGGCTGACAGCTATGGCTACACCTTC.

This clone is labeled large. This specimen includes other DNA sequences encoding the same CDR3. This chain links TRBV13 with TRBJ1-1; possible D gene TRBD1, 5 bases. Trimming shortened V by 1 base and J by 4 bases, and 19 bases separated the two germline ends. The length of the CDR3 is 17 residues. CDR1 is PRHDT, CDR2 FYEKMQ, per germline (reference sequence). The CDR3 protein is CASSLVVWGGEGTEAFF. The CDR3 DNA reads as TGTGCCAGCAGCTTAGTGGTATGGGGGGGAGAGGGCACTGAAGCTTTCTTT.

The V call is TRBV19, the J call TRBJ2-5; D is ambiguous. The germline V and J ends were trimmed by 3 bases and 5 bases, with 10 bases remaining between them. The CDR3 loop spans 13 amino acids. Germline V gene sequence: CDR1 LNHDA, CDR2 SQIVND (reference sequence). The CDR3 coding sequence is TGTGCCAGTAGTATCGTGGGCCGGGAGACCCAGTACTTC. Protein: CASSIVGRETQYF.

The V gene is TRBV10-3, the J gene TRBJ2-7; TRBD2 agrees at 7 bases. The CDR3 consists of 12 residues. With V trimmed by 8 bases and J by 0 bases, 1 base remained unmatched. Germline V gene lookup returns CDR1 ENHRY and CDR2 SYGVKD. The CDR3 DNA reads TGTGCCATCGGGGGGGACTCCTACGAGCAGTACTTC. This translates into CAIGGDSYEQYF.

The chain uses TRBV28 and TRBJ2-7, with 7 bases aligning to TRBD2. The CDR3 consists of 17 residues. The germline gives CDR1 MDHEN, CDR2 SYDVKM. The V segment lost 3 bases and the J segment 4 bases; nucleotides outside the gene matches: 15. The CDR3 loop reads CASSFSASREVRYEQYF. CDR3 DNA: TGTGCCAGCAGTTTTAGCGCTAGCCGGGAGGTTAGGTACGAGCAGTACTTC.